What follows is one T cell receptor (beta chain) and its context. What it binds is unknown. A read error may be the cause here, since a much bigger clone is one base away. Per germline, CDR1 MRHNA and CDR2 SNTAGT. This CDR3 spans 14 amino acids. RNA transcripts served as the template for amplifying TCR beta CDR3 regions. Primed by the HTBI set, a first-round RT-PCR was run on the TCR CDR3. TCRdb re-called the multiplex PCR reads through MiXCR, storing one row per CDR3 protein. In the table there are approximately 570,000 distinct CDR3 sequences, less than 20% of which are singletons. These data come from a study of T cells in Graves' hyperthyroidism and ophthalmopathy. Study-level background: Blood was drawn when the patient was first diagnosed and still untreated. Findings of the study overall: Researchers found most expanded thyroid clonotypes above 0.001 in blood as well.

A Clinical Activity Score of at least 3, a NOSPECS grade of at least 4 and a duration under 3 months were recorded in the ophthalmopathy patients. Patients were excluded for uncontrolled infection, other autoimmune disease, pregnancy or lactation. This TCR was sampled from a man aged 40-49 years with Graves' ophthalmopathy. This chain links TRBV6-4 with TRBJ1-1; D gene unclear. Sequencing was carried out using blood. Here the CDR3 DNA reads TGTGCCGGCAGTTACTCGTGGGCGAACACTGAAGCTTTCTTT. It yields the protein CAGSYSWANTEAFF.